This entry features one TCR beta chain sequence. Its antigen is currently unknown. The CDR3 runs 13 residues. In germline, CDR1 is KGHSH, CDR2 LQKENI. Between the trimmed V and J ends, which lost 5 bases and 5 bases, there was a span of 12 bases. The entirety of the isolated RNA underwent reverse transcription, so expressed TCRB transcripts were sequenced. Produced via immunoSEQ multiplex PCR; TCRdb's table is partial and in-frame only. The table shows roughly 250,000 clones, with about 20% occurring only once. This specimen belongs to a study of beta chain features in type 1 diabetes. General observations from the study: When VDJ junctions were examined, type 1 diabetes patients showed fewer insertions and more deletions. Across patients, naive, central memory and Treg TCRB repertoires exhibited apparently greater similarity than was observed across healthy donors. Shorter TCRB CDR3s, moderately but significantly so, marked every one of the four CD4+ subsets in Type 1 diabetes patients.

Staining for CD45RO/CCR7/CD25/CD127/CD95/CD27 allowed sorting of CD4+ naive, central memory, regulatory and stem cell-like memory cells. Each sorted fraction was over 95% pure. The sample consisted of naive CD4+ T cells from blood. The chain links TRBV18 to TRBJ1-1; weak D call: TRBD1 (6 bases). The sequence came from a woman between 35 and 50 years old with type 1 diabetes. CDR3 region: CASSSTGLTEAFF. The DNA of the CDR3 is TGTGCCAGCTCATCTACAGGGCTAACTGAAGCTTTCTTT.